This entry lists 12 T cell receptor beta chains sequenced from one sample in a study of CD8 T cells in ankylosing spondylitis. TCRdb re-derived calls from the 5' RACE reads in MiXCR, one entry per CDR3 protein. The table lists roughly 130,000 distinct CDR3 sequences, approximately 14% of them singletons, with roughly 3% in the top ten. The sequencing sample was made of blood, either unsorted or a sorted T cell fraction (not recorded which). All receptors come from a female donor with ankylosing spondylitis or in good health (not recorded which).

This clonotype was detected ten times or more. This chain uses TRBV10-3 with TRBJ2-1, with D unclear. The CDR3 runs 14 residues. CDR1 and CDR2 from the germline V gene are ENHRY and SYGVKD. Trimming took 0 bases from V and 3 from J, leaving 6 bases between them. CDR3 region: CAISESVGYNEQFF. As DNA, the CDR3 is TGTGCCATCAGTGAGTCGGTAGGCTACAATGAGCAGTTCTTC.

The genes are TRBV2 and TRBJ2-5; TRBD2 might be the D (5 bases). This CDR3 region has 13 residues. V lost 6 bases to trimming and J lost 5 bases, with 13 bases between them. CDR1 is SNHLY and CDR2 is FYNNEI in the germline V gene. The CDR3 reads CASSTSLAETQYF. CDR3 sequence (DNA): TGTGCCAGCAGCACTAGTCTCGCGGAGACCCAGTACTTC.

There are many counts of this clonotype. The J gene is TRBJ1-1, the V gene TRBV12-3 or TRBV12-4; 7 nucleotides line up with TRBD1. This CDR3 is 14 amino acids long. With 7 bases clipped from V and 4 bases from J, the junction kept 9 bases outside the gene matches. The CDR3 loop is CASIPTGPGTEAFF. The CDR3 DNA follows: TGTGCCAGCATTCCGACAGGGCCGGGCACTGAAGCTTTCTTT.

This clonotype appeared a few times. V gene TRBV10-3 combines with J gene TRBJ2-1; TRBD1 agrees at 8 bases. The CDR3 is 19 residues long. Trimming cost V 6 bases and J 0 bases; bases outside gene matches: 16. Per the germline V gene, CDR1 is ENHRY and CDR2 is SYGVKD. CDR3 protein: CAIRAQGAIPESSYNEQFF. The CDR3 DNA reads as TGTGCCATCAGAGCTCAGGGGGCTATCCCCGAAAGCTCCTACAATGAGCAGTTCTTC.

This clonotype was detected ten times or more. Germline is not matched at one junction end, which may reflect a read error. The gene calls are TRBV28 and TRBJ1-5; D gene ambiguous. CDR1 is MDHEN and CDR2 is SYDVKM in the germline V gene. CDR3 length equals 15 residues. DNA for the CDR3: TGTGCCAGCAGTTTACTCCGTGCACCCAATCCGCCCCAGCATTTT. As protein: CASSLLRAPNPPQHF.

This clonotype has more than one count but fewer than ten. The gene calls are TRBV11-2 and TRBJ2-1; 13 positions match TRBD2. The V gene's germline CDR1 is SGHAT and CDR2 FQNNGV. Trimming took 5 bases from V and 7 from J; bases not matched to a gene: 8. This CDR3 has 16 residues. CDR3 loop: CASSTRTSGSGNEQFF. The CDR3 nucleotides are TGTGCCAGCAGCACGAGGACTAGCGGGAGCGGTAATGAGCAGTTCTTC.

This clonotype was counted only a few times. Here the CDR3 DNA reads TGTGCCAGCAGCCAAGGGACAGGTGGCTACAATGAGCAGTTCTTC. Protein sequence: CASSQGTGGYNEQFF. The chain combines TRBV12-3 or TRBV12-4 with TRBJ2-1, with 8 bases matching TRBD1. Trimming took 6 bases from V and 3 from J; bases not matched to a gene: 7. The CDR3 totals 15 residues.

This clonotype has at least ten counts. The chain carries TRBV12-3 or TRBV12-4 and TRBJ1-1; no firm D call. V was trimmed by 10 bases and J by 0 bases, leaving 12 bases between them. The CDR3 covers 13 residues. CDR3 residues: CAIEDTLNTEAFF. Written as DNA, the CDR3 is TGTGCCATCGAAGACACTTTGAACACTGAAGCTTTCTTT.

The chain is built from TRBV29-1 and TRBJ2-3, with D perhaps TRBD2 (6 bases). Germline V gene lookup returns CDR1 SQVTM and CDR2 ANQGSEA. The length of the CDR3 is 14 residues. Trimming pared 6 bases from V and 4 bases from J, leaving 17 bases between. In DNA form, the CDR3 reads TGCAGCGTCCAGTGGGGCGGGATGGCAGATACGCAGTATTTT. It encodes CSVQWGGMADTQYF.

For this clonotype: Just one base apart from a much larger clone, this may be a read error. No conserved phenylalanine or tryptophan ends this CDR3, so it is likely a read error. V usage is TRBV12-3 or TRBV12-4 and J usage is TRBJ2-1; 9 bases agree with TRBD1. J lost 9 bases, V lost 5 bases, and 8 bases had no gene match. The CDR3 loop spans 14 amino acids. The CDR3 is CASSSYRGHGEQFS. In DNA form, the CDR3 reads TGTGCCAGCAGTAGTTACAGGGGGCATGGTGAGCAGTTCTCC.

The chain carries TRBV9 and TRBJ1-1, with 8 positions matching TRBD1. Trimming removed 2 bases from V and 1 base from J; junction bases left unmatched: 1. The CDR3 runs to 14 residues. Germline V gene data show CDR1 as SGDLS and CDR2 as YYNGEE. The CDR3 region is CASSVQGANTEAFF. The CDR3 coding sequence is TGTGCCAGCAGCGTTCAGGGGGCGAACACTGAAGCTTTCTTT.

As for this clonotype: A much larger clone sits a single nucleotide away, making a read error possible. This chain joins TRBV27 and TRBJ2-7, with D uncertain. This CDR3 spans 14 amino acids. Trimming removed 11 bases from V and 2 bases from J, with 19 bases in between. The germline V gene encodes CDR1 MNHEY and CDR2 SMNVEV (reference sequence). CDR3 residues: CAGSKKTDPYEQYF. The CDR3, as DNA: TGTGCCGGTTCTAAAAAGACTGATCCCTACGAGCAGTACTTC.